The clone carrying this T cell receptor (beta chain) was counted between two and nine times. Its antigen is as yet unknown. The record originates from a study of T cells in narcolepsy. Study context: Patients with NT1 or NT2 and healthy control donors were enrolled.

Sequenced by immunoSEQ multiplex PCR; TCRdb stores in-frame clones only, minus some. The sample has about 34,000 clones; roughly four fifths are singletons. The study's findings and limits: Autoreactive HCRT-specific and TRIB2-specific clonotypes were marked in same-patient CSF-versus-blood CD4+ comparisons. In some patient and control memory CD4+ samples, autoreactive clones were absent.

Germline V gene lookup returns CDR1 SQVTM and CDR2 ANQGSEA. Deletions cut 4 bases from V and 6 bases from J, with 10 bases between. This CDR3 has 12 amino acids. The sequencing input was CD45RA- memory CD4+ T cells from PBMCs. The V call is TRBV29-1, the J call TRBJ2-1; D not certain. The clonotype originates from a human donor with narcolepsy. CDR3 in DNA: TGCAGCGTTGGGACGCCCGGCAATGAGCAGTTCTTC. This gives the protein CSVGTPGNEQFF.